These T cell receptor beta chains were read from a single sample in a study of T cells and Merkel cell carcinoma outcomes. The method was immunoSEQ multiplex PCR; TCRdb's version includes in-frame clones alone and lacks a portion of them. Of more than 12,000 clones in the sample, 80% to 95% were seen once. The source material was tumor tissue from Merkel cell carcinoma. Receptors were obtained from a human donor with Merkel cell carcinoma. The conserved cysteine and the conserved F or W are not part of the CDR3 here.

v_call cdr3_aa
TRBV11-3 ASRRLRVRTEAF
TRBV7-2 ASSLGGGRYGYT
TRBV5-4 ASSLDRGYNQPQH
TRBV4-3 ASSPLWGQPNTEAF
TRBV4-1 ASSQEFRGAVEQF
TRBV10-3 AISDETVSGSPGTAGANVLT
TRBV7-9 ASSQDAVSGNTIY
TRBV6-5 ASSARQAVNTEAF
TRBV18 ASSPPGHTYEQY
TRBV29-1 SVERPSFEAF
TRBV5-4 ASNARGSTYNSPLH
TRBV6-1 ASSDSGSTDTQY
TRBV18 ASSGGVEQPQH
TRBV29-1 SVALADEQY
TRBV7-2 ASSLDTYEQY
TRBV14 ASSQVGTQY
TRBV4-2 ASSQEWRQGAGGYT
TRBV10-3 AISDGDRGGANYGYT
TRBV19 ASSERWSSYEQY
TRBV9 ASGKGRTEETQY
TRBV7-8 ASSLGTETEAF
TRBV28 ASSLGVLDEQY
TRBV28 ASSLFEMRGSNQPQH
TRBV5-6 ASSSGTSSYEQY
TRBV11-3 ASSLGGSRDEQY
TRBV29-1 SVYRENTEAF
TRBV6-4 ASSPTFDRTAEAF
TRBV10-3 AISGGVRAF
TRBV7-2 ASSLNGRTDTQY
TRBV11-2 ASSSGITQY
TRBV2 ASGPNYNEQF
TRBV30 AWRASTTYNEQF
TRBV30 AWSVWGSGNTIY
TRBV15 ATSPRQGRAF
TRBV4-3 ASSLGQGFNSPLH
TRBV6-5 ASTKSGAGELF
TRBV18 ASSPVGYTEAF
TRBV11-2 ASSFSTHEEAF
TRBV29-1 SVGGTSSGRVSTGELF
TRBV2 ASSAESPPHSPLH
TRBV5-6 ASSSLTGAVNEKLF
TRBV2 ASSSGLGGAF
TRBV28 ASSLPADTQY
TRBV30 AWSVHGGNTIY
TRBV7-9 ASSLTGVETQY